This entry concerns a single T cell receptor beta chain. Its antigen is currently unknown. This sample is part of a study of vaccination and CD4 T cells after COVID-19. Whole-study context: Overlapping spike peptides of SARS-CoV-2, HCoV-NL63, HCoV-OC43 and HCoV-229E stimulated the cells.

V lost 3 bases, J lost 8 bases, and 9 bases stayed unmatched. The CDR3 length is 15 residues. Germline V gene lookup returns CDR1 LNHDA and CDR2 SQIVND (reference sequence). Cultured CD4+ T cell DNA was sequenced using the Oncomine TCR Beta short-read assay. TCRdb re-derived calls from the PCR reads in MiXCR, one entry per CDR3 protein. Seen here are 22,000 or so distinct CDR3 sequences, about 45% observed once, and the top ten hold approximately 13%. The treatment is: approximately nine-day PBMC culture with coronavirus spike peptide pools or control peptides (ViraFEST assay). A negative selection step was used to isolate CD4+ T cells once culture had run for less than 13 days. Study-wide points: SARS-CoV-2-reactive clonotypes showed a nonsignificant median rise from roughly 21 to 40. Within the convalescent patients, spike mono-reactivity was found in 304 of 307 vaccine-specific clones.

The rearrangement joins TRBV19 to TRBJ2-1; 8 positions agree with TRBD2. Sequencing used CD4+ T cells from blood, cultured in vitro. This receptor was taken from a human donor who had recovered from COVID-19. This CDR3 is CASSIRLAGPYEQFF. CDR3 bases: TGTGCCAGTAGTATTAGGCTAGCGGGTCCCTATGAGCAGTTCTTC.